This TCR beta chain was observed in a study of T cell repertoires in cytomegalovirus infection. Study in general: Recently identified HLA-C-restricted CMV epitopes and well-studied HLA-B-restricted CMV epitopes were used by the study. It can be stated that public TCR beta signatures indicated CMV infection as well as a matching HLA type.

Notes on this clonotype: Antigen: not known.

TCRdb independently ran MiXCR on the reads; one entry per CDR3 protein. Among around 900,000 distinct CDR3 sequences listed, roughly 31% were seen once. Regarding the study as a whole: Predominance within the ex vivo response was attributable to HLA-C-restricted CMV-specific TCR beta clonotypes. Based on cumulative public TCR beta family frequency, carriers of CMV plus the relevant HLA were identified.

Trimming pared 5 bases from V and 6 bases from J, leaving 15 bases between. The germline V gene encodes CDR1 SGHTA and CDR2 FQGTGA. This CDR3 has 14 amino acids. Sequenced material: cultured CD8+ T cells from PBMCs, taken from culture after CMV antigen stimulation. The chain combines TRBV7-3 with TRBJ2-3; D might be TRBD2 (6 bases). This clonotype originated in a human donor in good health (CMV status not recorded). Some clones in this sample may be carry-over from other donors' samples. CDR3 bases: TGTGCCAGCAGCCCCTGGGGACTCTCTGATACGCAGTATTTT. Translation: CASSPWGLSDTQYF.